This T cell receptor (beta chain) was observed in a study of T-cell memory formation after mild COVID-19 (dated by TCRdb to the early 2020s). Study-wide context: TCR sequence clusters from the two donors were largely donor specific. In two donors, T-cell clones that expanded and contracted after mild COVID-19 were followed by sequencing TCRalpha and TCRbeta repertoires longitudinally. Two young, previously healthy adult volunteers made up the cohort, one male and one female.

The CDR3 covers 16 residues, taking in both the cysteine and the phenylalanine. Kept here is only the CDR3 DNA, which spans 48 bases and is read in frame from base 1. V drops 4 bases and J drops 4 bases, leaving 19 bases in between. From the germline V gene, CDR1 is SGHDT and CDR2 is YYEEEE. Ficoll-Paque density gradient centrifugation was the method used to isolate PBMCs. TCRdb records Illumina NovaSeq 6000 as the sequencer. Using 5'RACE with constant-segment primers, TCRalpha and TCRbeta cDNA libraries were constructed, with sample barcodes and unique molecular identifiers added in the process. RNA was extracted from every sample with Trizol reagent. The libraries were amplified in two PCR steps, and the second step added a second sample barcode and Illumina TruSeq adapters. Libraries were sequenced on an Illumina NovaSeq with 2 x 150 bp paired-end reads. In the paper's pipeline: Reads were demultiplexed and collapsed into UMI-guided consensus sequences with migec v1.2.7. Using mixcr v2.1.11, UMI consensuses were aligned to TRA and TRB V and J templates and then assembled into clonotypes. Clonotypes were classified as expanded or contracted when called significant by both edgeR and NoisET, with noise models trained on biological replicates. edgeR calls used a false discovery rate-adjusted p below 0.01 and a log2 fold-change threshold of 1. As an exploratory analysis of dynamics, max-normalized trajectories of the 1000 most abundant clonotypes were examined with PCA combined with hierarchical clustering. Each responding clone was given a CD4 or CD8 phenotype based on the CD4+ and CD8+ repertoires, which had been sequenced separately. In-frame beta chains were kept once TCRdb had trimmed the public reads at Q25 with fastp and called clones with MiXCR. A single entry per CDR3 protein holds the most common genes and DNA from its merged rows. TCRdb assigned the V and J calls; the authors' analysis was not used. A total of about 310,000 distinct CDR3 sequences appear in this sample, approximately 15% of them only once. The top ten clonotypes cover about a fifth of the sample.

The study at large found these results: The second-wave clones that peaked on day 37 were not confirmed to be SARS-CoV-2 specific. Only a couple of mild cases were covered in the study, and larger cohorts including severe cases with pre-infection samples were considered necessary. Some responding clones were detected in pre-infection memory, suggesting pre-existing cross-reactive memory T cells joined the SARS-CoV-2 response. Contracting CD4+ clones were found mainly in CM and EM memory subsets, while CD8+ clones were enriched in EMRA. Balanced CD4/CD8 phenotypes were observed for clones contracting from day 15 to 85, whereas a bias towards CD4+ was observed for a second wave of clones expanding from day 15 to 37.

With regard to this clonotype: This clone's antigen is unknown. The record has no base qualities; no much larger clone is one base away.

The sequence derives from a man between 18 and 29 years old who had mild COVID-19 (a few samples of this study predate the infection). The sample titles of this study are shuffled in the database, so cell type and time point are left out; the donor was told from shared clones. Source material: PBMCs or a T cell subset sorted from them (not recorded which). The sequence joins TRBV5-6 to TRBJ2-3; TRBD1 is a possible D gene, resting on 5 matching bases. The DNA reads TGTGCCAGCAGCCAAATGACAGCTCTAACTTCAGATACGCAGTATTTT. The translation is CASSQMTALTSDTQYF.